This T cell receptor beta chain was observed in a study of cytomegalovirus exposure and HLA in healthy donors. This clone has just one count. Its antigen remains unidentified. Whole-study results and caveats: TCR beta V- and J-gene trimming, according to a later analysis, was linked to a missense DCLRE1C variant. Immune exposure information comprised only CMV serostatus. 164 TCR beta chains were listed as cytomegalovirus-associated. The Asian-associated ancestry cluster reportedly had fewer N-insertions than the approximately 700-donor mean in a later analysis.

Germline loops: CDR1 SQVTM, CDR2 ANQGSEA. CDR3 length: 13 residues. V gave up 3 bases and J gave up 3 bases, with 12 bases separating them. It was with 60 Vbeta and 13 Jbeta primers that the PCR ran. The table came from immunoSEQ multiplex PCR; TCRdb's copy has only in-frame clones and leaves some out. The profile shows 150,000 to 200,000 clones, 65% to 80% of them singletons. Sequencing was performed on PBMCs. This chain uses TRBV29-1 with TRBJ2-7, with D tentatively TRBD2 (7 bases). The sequence derives from a woman aged 25-40 years in good health and CMV-seropositive. In nucleotides, the CDR3 is TGCAGCGTTGAGGGGGCTAGCGGCTACGAGCAGTACTTC. Translating gives CSVEGASGYEQYF.